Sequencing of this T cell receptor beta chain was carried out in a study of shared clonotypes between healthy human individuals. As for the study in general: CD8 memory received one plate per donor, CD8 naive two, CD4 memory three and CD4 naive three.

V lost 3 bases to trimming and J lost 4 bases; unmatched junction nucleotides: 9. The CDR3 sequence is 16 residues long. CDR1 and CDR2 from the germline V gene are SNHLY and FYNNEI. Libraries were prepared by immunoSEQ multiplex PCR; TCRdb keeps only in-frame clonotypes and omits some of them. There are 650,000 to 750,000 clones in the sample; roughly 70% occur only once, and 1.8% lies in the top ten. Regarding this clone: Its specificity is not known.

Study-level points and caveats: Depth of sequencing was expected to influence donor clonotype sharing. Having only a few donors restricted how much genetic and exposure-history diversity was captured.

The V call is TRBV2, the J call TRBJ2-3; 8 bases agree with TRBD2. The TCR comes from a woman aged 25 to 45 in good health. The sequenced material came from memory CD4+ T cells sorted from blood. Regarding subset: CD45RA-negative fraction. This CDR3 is CASSDDVQGLADTQYF. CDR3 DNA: TGTGCCAGCAGTGATGATGTACAGGGACTAGCAGATACGCAGTATTTT.